The 4 T cell receptor beta chains given below trace back to one sample, sequenced in a study of blood T cell repertoires in COVID-19. TCRdb's table, derived via immunoSEQ multiplex PCR, lists solely in-frame clones and lacks some. Found here are about 300,000 clones, around 90% of them singletons; the top ten hold over 5%. The specimen was peripheral blood. These receptors were obtained from a woman aged 50 to 65 with COVID-19, enrolled during active disease.

The V call is TRBV7-2, the J call TRBJ2-7, with D possibly TRBD1 on 6 matching bases. The germline V and J ends were trimmed by 6 bases and 0 bases, with 15 bases remaining between them. In germline, CDR1 is SGHTA, CDR2 FQGNSA. The CDR3 spans 15 residues. The CDR3 DNA follows: TGTGCCAGCAGAGATAGACAGGCTTTCTCCTACGAGCAGTACTTC. Protein product: CASRDRQAFSYEQYF.

The count of this clone is one. The V call is TRBV27, the J call TRBJ2-2; D unresolved. The CDR3 covers 14 residues. V gave up 2 bases and J gave up 0 bases, with 4 bases separating them. The germline V gene encodes CDR1 MNHEY and CDR2 SMNVEV (reference sequence). The CDR3 is CASSLSPNTGELFF. CDR3 sequence (DNA): TGTGCCAGCAGTTTAAGCCCGAACACCGGGGAGCTGTTTTTT.

V and J are TRBV5-1 and TRBJ2-5; 9 bases agree with TRBD2. The germline CDR1 and CDR2 sequences are SGHRS and YFSETQ. This CDR3 has 15 amino acids. Losses at the gene ends were 0 bases for V and 5 bases for J; bases not matched to a gene: 5. The CDR3 DNA follows: TGCGCCAGCAGCTTGGCCGGGACTAGCTCCGAGACCCAGTACTTC. Amino acids: CASSLAGTSSETQYF.

The J gene is TRBJ2-1, the V gene TRBV10-2; unclear D gene. Looked up from germline, CDR1 is WSHSY and CDR2 is SAAADI. There are 16 residues in the CDR3. V lost 7 bases to trimming and J lost 7 bases, with 23 bases between them. CDR3 residues: CASNPGWSKHKNEQFF. The CDR3 bases are TGCGCCAGCAACCCTGGGTGGAGTAAGCACAAAAATGAGCAGTTCTTC.